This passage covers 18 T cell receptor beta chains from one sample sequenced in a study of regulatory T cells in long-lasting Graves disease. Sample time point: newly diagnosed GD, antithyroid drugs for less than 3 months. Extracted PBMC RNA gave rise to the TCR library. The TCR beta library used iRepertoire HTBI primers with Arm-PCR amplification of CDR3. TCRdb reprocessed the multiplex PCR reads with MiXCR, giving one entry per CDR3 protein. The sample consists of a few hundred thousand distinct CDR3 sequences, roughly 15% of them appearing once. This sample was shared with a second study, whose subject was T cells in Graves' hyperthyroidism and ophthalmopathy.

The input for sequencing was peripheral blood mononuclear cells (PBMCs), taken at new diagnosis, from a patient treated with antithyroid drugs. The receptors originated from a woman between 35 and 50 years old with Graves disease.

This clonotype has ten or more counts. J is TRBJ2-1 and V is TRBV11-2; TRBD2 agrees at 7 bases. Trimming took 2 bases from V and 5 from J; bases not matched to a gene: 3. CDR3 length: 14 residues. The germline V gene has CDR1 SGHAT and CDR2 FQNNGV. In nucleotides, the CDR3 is TGTGCCAGCAGCTTACGGCTAGCGGACAATGAGCAGTTCTTC. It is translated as CASSLRLADNEQFF.

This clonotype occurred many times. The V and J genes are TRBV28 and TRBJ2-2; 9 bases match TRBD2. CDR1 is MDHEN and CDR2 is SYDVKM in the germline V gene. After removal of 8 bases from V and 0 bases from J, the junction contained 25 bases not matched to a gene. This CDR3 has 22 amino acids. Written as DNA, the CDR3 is TGTGCCAGCCTCCTGGCCCACGCTTGGTTTAGCGGGAGATTTCCGAACACCGGGGAGCTGTTTTTT. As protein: CASLLAHAWFSGRFPNTGELFF.

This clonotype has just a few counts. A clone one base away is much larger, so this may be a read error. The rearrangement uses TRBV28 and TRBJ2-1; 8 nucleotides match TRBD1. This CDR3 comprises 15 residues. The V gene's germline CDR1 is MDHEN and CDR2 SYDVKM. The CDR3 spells CASSLGQGAWDEQSF. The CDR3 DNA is TGTGCCAGCAGTTTAGGACAGGGTGCCTGGGATGAGCAGTCCTTC.

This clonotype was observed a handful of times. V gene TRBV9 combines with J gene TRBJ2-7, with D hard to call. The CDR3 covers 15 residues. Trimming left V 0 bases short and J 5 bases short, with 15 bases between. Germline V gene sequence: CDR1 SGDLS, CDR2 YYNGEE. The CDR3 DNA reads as TGTGCCAGCAGCGTAGAGGGCATCGGAGCGCACGAGCAGTACTTC. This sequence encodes CASSVEGIGAHEQYF. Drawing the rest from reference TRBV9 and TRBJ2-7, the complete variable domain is DSGVTQTPKHLITATGQRVTLRCSPRSGDLSVYWYQQSLDQGLQFLIQYYNGEERAKGNILERFSAQQFPDLHSELNLSSLELGDSALYFCASSVEGIGAHEQYFGPGTRLTVT.

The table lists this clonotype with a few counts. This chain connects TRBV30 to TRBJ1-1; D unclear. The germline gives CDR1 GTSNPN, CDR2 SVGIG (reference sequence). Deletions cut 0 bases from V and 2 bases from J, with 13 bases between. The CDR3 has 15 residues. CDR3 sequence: CAWSVFLGANTEAFF. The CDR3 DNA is TGTGCCTGGAGTGTGTTTCTGGGAGCAAACACTGAAGCTTTCTTT. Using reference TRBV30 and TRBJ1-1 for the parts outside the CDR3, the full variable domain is SQTIHQWPATLVQPVGSPLSLECTVEGTSNPNLYWYRQAAGRGLQLLFYSVGIGQISSEVPQNLSASRPQDRQFILSSKKLLLSDSGFYLCAWSVFLGANTEAFFGQGTRLTVV.

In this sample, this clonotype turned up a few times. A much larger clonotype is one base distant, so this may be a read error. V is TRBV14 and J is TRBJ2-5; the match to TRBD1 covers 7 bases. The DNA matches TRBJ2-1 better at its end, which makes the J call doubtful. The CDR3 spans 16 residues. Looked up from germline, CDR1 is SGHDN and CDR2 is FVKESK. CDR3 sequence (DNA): TGTGTCAGCAGCCCATACCCCGGGACAGAAAACAATGAGCAGTTCTTC. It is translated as CVSSPYPGTENNEQFF.

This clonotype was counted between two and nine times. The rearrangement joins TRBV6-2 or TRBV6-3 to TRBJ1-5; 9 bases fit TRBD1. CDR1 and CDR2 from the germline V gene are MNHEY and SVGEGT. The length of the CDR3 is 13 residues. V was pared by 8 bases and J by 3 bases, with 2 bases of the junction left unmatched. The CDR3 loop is CASWDRDNQPQHF. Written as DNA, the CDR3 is TGTGCCAGCTGGGACAGGGACAATCAGCCCCAGCATTTT.

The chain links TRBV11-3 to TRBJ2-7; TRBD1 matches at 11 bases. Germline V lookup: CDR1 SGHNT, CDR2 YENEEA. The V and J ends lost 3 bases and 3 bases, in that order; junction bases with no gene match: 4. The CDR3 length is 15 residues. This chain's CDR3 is CASSFPGQGDYEQYF. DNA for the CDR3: TGTGCCAGCAGCTTCCCGGGACAGGGGGACTACGAGCAGTACTTC.

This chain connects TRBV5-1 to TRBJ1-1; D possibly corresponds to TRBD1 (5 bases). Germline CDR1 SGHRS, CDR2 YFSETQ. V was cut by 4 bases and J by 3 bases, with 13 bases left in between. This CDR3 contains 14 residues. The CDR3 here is CASSRAWGDTEAFF. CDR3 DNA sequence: TGCGCCAGCAGCCGGGCGTGGGGGGACACTGAAGCTTTCTTT.

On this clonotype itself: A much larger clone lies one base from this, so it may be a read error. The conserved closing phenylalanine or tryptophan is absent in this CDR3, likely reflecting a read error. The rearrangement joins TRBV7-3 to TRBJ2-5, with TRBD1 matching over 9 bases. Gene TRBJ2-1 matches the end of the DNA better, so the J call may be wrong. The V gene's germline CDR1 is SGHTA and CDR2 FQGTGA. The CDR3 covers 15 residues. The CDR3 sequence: CASSADRGGYNEQFS. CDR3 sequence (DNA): TGTGCCAGCAGCGCTGACAGGGGGGGTTACAATGAGCAGTTCTCC.

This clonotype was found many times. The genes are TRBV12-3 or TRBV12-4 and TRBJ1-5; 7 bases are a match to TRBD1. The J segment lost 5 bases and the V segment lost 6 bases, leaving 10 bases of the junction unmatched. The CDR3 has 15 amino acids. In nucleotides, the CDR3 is TGTGCCAGCAGCCCTACCGGGACAGCGGATCAGCCCCAGCATTTT. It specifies CASSPTGTADQPQHF.

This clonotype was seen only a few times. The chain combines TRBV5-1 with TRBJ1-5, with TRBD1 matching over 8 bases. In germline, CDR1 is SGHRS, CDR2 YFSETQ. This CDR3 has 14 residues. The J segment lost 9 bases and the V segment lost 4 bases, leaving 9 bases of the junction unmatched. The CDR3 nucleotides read TGCGCCAGCAGCGACGGGACAGGTCGACGGCCCCAGCATTTT. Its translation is CASSDGTGRRPQHF. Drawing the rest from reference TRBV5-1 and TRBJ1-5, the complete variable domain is KAGVTQTPRYLIKTRGQQVTLSCSPISGHRSVSWYQQTPGQGLQFLFEYFSETQRNKGNFPGRFSGRQFSNSRSEMNVSTLELGDSALYLCASSDGTGRRPQHFGDGTRLSIL.

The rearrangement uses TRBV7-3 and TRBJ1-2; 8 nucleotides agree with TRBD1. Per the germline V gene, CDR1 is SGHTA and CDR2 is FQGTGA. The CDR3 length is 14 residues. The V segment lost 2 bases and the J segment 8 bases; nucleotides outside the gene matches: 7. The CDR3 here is CASSLLAGGVGYTF. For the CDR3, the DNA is TGTGCCAGCAGCTTATTGGCAGGGGGCGTGGGCTACACCTTC.

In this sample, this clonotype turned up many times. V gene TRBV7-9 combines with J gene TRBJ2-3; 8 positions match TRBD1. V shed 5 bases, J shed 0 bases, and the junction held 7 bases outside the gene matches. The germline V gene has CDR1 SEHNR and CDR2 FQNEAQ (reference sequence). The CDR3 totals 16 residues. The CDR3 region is CASSPGTGPSTDTQYF. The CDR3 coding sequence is TGTGCCAGCAGCCCCGGGACAGGACCTAGCACAGATACGCAGTATTTT.

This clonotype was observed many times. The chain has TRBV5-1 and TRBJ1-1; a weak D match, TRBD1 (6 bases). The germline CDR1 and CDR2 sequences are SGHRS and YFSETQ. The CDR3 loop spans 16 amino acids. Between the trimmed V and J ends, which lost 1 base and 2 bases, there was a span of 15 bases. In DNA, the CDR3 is TGCGCCAGCAGCTTGTACGGGGGGCCAACCAACACTGAAGCTTTCTTT. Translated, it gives CASSLYGGPTNTEAFF.

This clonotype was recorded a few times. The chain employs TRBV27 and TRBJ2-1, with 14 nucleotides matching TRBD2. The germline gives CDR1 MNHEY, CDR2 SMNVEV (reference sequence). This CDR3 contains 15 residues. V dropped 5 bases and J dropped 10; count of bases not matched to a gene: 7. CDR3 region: CASSNQGLAGEEQFF. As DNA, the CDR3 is TGTGCCAGCAGTAACCAGGGACTAGCGGGAGAGGAGCAGTTCTTC.

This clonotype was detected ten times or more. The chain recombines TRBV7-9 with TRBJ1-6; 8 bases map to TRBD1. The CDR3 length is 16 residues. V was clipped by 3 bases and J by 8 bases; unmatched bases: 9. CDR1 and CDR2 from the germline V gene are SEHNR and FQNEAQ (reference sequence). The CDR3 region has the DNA TGTGCCAGCAGCTTGGGCCGACAGGGGAGGTATTCACCCCTCCACTTT. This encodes CASSLGRQGRYSPLHF.

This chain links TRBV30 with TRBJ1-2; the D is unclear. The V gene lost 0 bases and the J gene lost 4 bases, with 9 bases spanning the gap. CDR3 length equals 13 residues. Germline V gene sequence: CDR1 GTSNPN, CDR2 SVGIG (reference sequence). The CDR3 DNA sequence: TGTGCCTGGAGTGTTGGGAGTTTCTATGGCTACACCTTC. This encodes CAWSVGSFYGYTF.